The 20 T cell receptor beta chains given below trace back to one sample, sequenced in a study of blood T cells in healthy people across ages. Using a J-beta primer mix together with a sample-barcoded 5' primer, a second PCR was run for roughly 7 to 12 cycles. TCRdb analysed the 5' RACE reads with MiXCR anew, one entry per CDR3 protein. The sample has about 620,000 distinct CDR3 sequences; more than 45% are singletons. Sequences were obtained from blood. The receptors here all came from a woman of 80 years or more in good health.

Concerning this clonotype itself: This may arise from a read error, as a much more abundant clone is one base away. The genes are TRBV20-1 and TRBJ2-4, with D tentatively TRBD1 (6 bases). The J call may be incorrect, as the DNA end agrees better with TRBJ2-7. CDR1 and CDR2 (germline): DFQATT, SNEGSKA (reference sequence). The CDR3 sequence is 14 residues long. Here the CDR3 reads CSTRDEGHLYEQYF. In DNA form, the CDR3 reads TGCAGTACTAGAGATGAGGGACACCTTTACGAGCAGTACTTC.

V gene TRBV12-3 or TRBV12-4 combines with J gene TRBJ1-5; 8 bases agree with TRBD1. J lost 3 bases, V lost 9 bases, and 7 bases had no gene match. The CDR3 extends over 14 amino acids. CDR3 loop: CASRGQAANQPQHF. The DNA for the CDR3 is TGTGCCAGTAGGGGACAGGCGGCCAATCAGCCCCAGCATTTT.

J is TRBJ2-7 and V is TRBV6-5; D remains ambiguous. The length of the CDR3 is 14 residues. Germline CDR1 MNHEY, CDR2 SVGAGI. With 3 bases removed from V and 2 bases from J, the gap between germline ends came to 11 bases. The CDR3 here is CASSYRRNTYEQYF. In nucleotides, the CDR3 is TGTGCCAGCAGTTATCGGCGGAATACCTACGAGCAGTACTTC.

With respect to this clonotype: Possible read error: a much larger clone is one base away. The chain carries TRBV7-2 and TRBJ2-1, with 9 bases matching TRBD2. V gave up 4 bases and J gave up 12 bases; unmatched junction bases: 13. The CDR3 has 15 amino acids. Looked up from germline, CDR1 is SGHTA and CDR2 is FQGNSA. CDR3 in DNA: TGTGCCAGCAGCTCTCTCAGCGGGGGGAGAGGTGGGCAGTTCTTC. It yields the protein CASSSLSGGRGGQFF.

CDR3 in amino acids: CATSRTTDRQETQYF. The CDR3 DNA sequence: TGTGCCACCAGCAGAACTACGGACAGGCAAGAGACCCAGTACTTC. The genes are TRBV15 and TRBJ2-5; 7 bases match TRBD1. The germline V gene encodes CDR1 LNHNV and CDR2 YYDKDF (reference sequence). The CDR3 is 15 amino acids. V dropped 2 bases and J dropped 2; count of bases not matched to a gene: 5.

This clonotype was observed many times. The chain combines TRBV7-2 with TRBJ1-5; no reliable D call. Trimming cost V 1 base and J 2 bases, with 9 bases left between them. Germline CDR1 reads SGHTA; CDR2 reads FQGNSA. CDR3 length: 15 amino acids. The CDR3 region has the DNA TGTGCCAGCAGCTTAGGGGTAGCCGGCAATCAGCCCCAGCATTTT. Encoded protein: CASSLGVAGNQPQHF.

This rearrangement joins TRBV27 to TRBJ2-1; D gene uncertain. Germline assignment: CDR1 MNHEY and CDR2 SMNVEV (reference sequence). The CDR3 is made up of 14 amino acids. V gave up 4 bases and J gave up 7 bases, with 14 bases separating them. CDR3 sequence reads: CASSSEVGWNEQFF. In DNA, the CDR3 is TGTGCCAGCAGTTCAGAGGTGGGATGGAATGAGCAGTTCTTC.

The CDR3, as DNA: TGCAGTGCTAAAATCCGGGACAGCCACTACAATGAGCAGTTCTTC. This gives the protein CSAKIRDSHYNEQFF. This sequence joins TRBV20-1 and TRBJ2-1; TRBD1 agrees at 7 bases. CDR1 DFQATT and CDR2 SNEGSKA come from the germline V gene (reference sequence). J was trimmed by 3 bases and V by 4 bases; bases with no gene match: 9. This CDR3 region has 15 residues.

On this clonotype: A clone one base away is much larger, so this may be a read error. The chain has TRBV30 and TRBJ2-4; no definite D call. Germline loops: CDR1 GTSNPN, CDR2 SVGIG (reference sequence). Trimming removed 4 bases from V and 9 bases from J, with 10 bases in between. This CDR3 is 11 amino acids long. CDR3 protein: CAWTNSTIQYF. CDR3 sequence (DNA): TGTGCCTGGACAAATTCCACCATTCAGTACTTC.

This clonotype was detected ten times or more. The CDR3 DNA sequence: TGTGCCAGCAGTGAATATGAACATACGCAGTATTTT. This encodes CASSEYEHTQYF. This chain links TRBV25-1 with TRBJ2-3; D unclear. This CDR3 spans 12 amino acids. V was shortened by 0 bases and J by 7 bases, with 5 bases between the two germline ends. Germline assignment: CDR1 MGHDK and CDR2 SYGVNS.

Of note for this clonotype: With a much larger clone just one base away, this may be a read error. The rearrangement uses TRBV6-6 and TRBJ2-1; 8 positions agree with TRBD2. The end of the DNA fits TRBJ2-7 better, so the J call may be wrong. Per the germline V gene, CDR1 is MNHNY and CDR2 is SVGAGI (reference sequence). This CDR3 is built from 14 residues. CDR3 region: CASSRGGSYSEQYF. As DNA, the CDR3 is TGTGCCAGCAGCCGGGGGGGCTCCTACAGTGAGCAGTACTTC.

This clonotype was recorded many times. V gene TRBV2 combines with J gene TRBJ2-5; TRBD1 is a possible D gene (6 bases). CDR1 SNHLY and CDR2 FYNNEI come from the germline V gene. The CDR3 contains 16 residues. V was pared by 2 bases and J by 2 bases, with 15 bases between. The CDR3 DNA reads TGTGCCAGCAGTGAACAGGACAGAGGCGGTCAAGAGACCCAGTACTTC. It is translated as CASSEQDRGGQETQYF.

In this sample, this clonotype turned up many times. The DNA for the CDR3 is TGTGCCTGCCTCGAGGATACCTACGAGCAGTACTTC. Its protein is CACLEDTYEQYF. The chain carries TRBV27 and TRBJ2-7; the D is unclear. The CDR3 extends over 12 amino acids. Per germline, CDR1 MNHEY and CDR2 SMNVEV (reference sequence). Deletions cut 11 bases from V and 2 bases from J, with 13 bases between.

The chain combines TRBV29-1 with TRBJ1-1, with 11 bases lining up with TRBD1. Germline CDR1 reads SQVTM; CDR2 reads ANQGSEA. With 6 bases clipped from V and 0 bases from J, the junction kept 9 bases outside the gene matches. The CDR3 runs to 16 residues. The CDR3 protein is CSVGRTGGVVNTEAFF. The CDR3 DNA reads TGCAGCGTCGGACGGACAGGGGGCGTCGTGAACACTGAAGCTTTCTTT.

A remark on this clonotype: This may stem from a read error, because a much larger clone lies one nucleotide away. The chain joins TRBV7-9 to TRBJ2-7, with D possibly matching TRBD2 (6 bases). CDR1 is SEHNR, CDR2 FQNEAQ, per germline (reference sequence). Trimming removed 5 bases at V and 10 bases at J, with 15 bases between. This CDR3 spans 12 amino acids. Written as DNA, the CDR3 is TGTGCCAGCAGCGCATCTCGGAGGGCCCAGTACTTC. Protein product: CASSASRRAQYF.

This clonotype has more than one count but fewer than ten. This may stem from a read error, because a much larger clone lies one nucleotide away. The CDR3 region is CASSQADRVRYEQYF. DNA of the CDR3: TGTGCCAGCAGCCAAGCGGACAGGGTACGTTACGAGCAGTACTTC. The chain carries TRBV3-1 and TRBJ2-5; 8 bases line up with TRBD1. The J call could be wrong; TRBJ2-7 is a better fit for the DNA end. Germline CDR1 LGHDT, CDR2 YNNKEL (reference sequence). This CDR3 has 15 amino acids.

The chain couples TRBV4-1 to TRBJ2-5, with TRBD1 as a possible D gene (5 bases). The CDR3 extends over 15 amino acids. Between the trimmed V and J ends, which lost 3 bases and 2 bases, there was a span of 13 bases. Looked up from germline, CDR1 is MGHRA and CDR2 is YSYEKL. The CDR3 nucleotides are TGCGCCAGCAGCCACCTTGGGGCCGCGCAAGAGACCCAGTACTTC. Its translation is CASSHLGAAQETQYF.

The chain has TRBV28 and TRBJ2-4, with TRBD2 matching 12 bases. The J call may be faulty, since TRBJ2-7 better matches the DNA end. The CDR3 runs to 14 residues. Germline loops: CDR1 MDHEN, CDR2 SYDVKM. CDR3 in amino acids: CASLNRLAGAEQYF. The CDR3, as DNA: TGTGCCAGCCTAAACCGACTAGCGGGGGCCGAGCAGTACTTC.

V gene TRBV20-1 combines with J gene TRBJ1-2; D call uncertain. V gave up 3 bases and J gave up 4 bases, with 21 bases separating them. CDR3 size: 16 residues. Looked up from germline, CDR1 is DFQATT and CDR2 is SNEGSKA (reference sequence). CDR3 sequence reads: CSASRRGGMWVYGYTF. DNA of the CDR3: TGCAGTGCTAGTAGGCGGGGAGGGATGTGGGTCTATGGCTACACCTTC.

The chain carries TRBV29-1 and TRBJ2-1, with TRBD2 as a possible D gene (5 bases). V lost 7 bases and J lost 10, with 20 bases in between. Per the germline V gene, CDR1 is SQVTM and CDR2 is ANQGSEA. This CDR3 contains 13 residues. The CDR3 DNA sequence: TGCAGCGGTGGGAGCTCAAGATCCTACGAGCAGTTCTTC. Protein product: CSGGSSRSYEQFF.